The table lists the clone carrying this T cell receptor (beta chain) with a count of one. Its target is unknown. This CDR3 is 12 amino acids long. Germline V CDR1 and CDR2: SEHNR, FQNEAQ (reference sequence). Between the trimmed V and J ends, which lost 6 bases and 4 bases, there was a span of 7 bases. Assay used: immunoSEQ multiplex PCR; TCRdb lists only in-frame clones, some missing. Among about 60,000 clones listed, 92% were seen once. The sample comes from a study of OX40 agonist ivuxolimab in advanced cancers. Study summary: Clinicians treated patients with ivuxolimab, an agonistic anti-OX40 (CD134) antibody. The group had a mean age of 60 years, ranged from about 20 to 85, and was roughly 83% male.

Study-level points and caveats: The antigens recognized by the expanded peripheral T cells, that is their antigen specificity, were not determined.

The specimen was CD4+ or CD8+ T cells sorted from blood, collected in a trial of the OX40 agonist ivuxolimab. The TCR was taken from an adult with an advanced solid tumor such as melanoma, head and neck, liver or kidney cancer. The rearrangement joins TRBV7-9 to TRBJ1-5; TRBD1 might be the D (6 bases). The CDR3 loop reads CASSQGNQPQHF. CDR3 in DNA: TGTGCCAGCAGTCAGGGGAATCAGCCCCAGCATTTT.